This entry features one T cell receptor beta chain sequence. Its target is not known. A much larger clone lies one base from this, so it may be a read error. Graves' hyperthyroidism was deemed stable given no ophthalmopathy progression within 18 months. The source of the sample is a study of T cells in Graves' hyperthyroidism and ophthalmopathy. In germline, CDR1 is SGHAT, CDR2 FQNNGV. This CDR3 contains 13 residues. There were TCR beta CDR3 regions amplified from RNA transcripts. TCR CDR3 regions were first amplified by RT-PCR with HTBI primers. One entry per CDR3 protein, called by TCRdb with MiXCR from the multiplex PCR reads. The repertoire has hundreds of thousands of distinct CDR3 sequences, about 15% of them found once; the top ten carry around 24%. The study, taken as a whole, reports: Ophthalmopathy cases were set apart from stable hyperthyroidism by a 13 V-J model.

The sequence came from a woman aged 30 to 39 with Graves' hyperthyroidism. V is TRBV11-2 and J is TRBJ1-3, with D unclear. The sequenced material came from blood. CDR3 nucleotides: TGTGCCAGCAGCTTAGATCGGGGAAACATCATATATTTT. Translating it yields CASSLDRGNIIYF.